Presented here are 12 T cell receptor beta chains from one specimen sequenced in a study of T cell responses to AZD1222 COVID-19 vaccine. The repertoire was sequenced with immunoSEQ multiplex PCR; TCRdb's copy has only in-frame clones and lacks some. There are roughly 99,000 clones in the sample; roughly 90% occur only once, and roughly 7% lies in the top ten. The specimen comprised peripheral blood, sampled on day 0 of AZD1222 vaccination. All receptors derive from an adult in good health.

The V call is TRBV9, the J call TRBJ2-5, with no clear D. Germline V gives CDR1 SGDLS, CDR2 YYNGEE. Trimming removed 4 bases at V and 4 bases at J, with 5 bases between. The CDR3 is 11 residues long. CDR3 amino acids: CASSMGETQYF. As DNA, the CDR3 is TGTGCCAGCAGCATGGGAGAGACCCAGTACTTC. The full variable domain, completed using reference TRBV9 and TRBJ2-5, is DSGVTQTPKHLITATGQRVTLRCSPRSGDLSVYWYQQSLDQGLQFLIQYYNGEERAKGNILERFSAQQFPDLHSELNLSSLELGDSALYFCASSMGETQYFGPGTRLLVL.

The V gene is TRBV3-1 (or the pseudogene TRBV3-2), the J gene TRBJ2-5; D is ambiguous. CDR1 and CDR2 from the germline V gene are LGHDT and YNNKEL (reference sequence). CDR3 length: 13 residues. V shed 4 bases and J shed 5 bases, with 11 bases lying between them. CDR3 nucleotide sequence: TGTGCCAGCAGCCCCGACCCCCACGAGACCCAGTACTTC. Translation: CASSPDPHETQYF.

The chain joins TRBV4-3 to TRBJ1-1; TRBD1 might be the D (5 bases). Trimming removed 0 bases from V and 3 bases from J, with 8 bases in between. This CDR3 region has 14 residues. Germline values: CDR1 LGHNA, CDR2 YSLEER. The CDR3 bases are TGCGCCAGCAGCCAAGAGGGCAGGGACACTGAAGCTTTCTTT. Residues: CASSQEGRDTEAFF.

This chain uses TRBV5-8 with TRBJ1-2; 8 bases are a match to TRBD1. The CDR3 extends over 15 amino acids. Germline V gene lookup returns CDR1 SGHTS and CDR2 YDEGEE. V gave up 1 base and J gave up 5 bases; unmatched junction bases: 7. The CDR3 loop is CASSLTTGGDYGYTF. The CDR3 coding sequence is TGTGCCAGCAGCTTGACAACAGGGGGAGATTATGGCTACACCTTC.

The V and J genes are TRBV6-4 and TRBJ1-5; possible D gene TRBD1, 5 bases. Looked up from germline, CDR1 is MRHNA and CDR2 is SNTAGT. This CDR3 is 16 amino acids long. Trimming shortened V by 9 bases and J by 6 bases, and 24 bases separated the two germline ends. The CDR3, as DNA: TGTGCCAGTTCATACATTCAGGGAGATCGAACTCAGCCCCAGCATTTT. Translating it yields CASSYIQGDRTQPQHF.

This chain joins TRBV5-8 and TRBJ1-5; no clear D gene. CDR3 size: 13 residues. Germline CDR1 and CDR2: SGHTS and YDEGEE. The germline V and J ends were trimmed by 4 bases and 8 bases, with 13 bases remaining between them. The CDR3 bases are TGTGCCAGCAGCGTGGGCCCTGGGGAGCCCCAGCATTTT. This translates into CASSVGPGEPQHF.

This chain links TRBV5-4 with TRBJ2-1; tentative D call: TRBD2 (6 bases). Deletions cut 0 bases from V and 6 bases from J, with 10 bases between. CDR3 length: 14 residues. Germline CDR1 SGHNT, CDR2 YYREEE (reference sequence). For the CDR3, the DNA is TGTGCCAGCAGCTTGGGTCAGGGAGGCAATGAGCAGTTCTTC. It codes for CASSLGQGGNEQFF.

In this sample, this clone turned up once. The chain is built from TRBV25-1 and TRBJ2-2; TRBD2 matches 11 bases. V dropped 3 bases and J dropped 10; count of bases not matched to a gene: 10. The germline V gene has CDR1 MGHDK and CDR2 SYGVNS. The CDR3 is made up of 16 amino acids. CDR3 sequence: CASSDSGRDFIEELFF. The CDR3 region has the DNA TGTGCCAGCAGTGATAGCGGGAGGGACTTTATCGAGGAGCTGTTTTTT.

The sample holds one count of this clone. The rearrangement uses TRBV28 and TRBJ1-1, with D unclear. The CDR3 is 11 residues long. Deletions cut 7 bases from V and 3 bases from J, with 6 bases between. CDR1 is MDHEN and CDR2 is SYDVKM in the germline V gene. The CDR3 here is CASTFDTEAFF. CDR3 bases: TGTGCCAGCACATTTGACACTGAAGCTTTCTTT.

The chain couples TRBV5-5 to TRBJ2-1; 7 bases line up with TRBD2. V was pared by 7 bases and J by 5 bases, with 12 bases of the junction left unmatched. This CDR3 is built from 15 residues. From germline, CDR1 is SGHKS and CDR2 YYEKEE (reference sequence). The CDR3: CASRLLLAVNNEQFF. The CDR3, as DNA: TGTGCCAGCCGCCTTCTTCTAGCGGTTAACAATGAGCAGTTCTTC.

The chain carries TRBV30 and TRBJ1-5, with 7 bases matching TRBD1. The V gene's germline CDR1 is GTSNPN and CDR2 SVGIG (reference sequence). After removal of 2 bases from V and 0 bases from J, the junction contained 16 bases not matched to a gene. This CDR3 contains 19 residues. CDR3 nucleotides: TGTGCCTGGAGTACCGGGACAGCTATAGCCAGATATAGCAATCAGCCCCAGCATTTT. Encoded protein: CAWSTGTAIARYSNQPQHF.

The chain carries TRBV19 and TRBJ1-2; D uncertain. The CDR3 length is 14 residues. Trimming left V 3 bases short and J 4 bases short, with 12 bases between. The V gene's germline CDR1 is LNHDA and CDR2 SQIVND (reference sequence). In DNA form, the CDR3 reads TGTGCCAGTAGTATGAGGAGGACGACCTATGGCTACACCTTC. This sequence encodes CASSMRRTTYGYTF.